The following is a T cell receptor (beta chain) sequence with its context. This clonotype was counted ten times or more. Its antigen is still unknown. No quality values exist for individual bases; no much larger clone is one base distant. The time point label of this sample denotes: patch test 1, 2 weeks after DPC sensitization. This specimen's treatment or condition label, per the study, means: therapeutic diphenylcyclopropenone sensitization with weekly scalp DPC. At every patch-test visit, the blood draw took place before the patch test was put on. Patients were considered eligible if aged 18 to 70, diagnosed with alopecia and deemed suitable for DPC therapy, and patients were excluded if pregnant. Unfractionated whole blood was collected in Tempus Blood RNA tubes, and total RNA was extracted from that blood. Library preparation was by RACE. TCRdb records NextSeq 500 as the sequencer. During library preparation, unique molecular identifiers were attached to individual cDNA molecules so that TCRs could be counted in a quantitative, reproducible way. From each blood RNA sample, both TCR alpha and TCR beta chains were sequenced. From the authors' description of their analysis: The median number of TCRs per sample was 90,000 to 100,000, ranging from roughly 23,224 to 690,600. The Decombinator software suite was used to annotate V, J and CDR3 in the TCR reads. For PS versus PT1 abundance plots, all samples were subsampled to the same number of TCRs (28,000). TCRs were defined as expanded if absent before sensitization and observed at least eight times at the 2-week time point. TCRdb reanalyzed the raw reads on its own, using fastp at Q25 for trimming and MiXCR for clone calling, and kept in-frame beta chains. Under each unique CDR3 protein, matching rows form one entry showing the most common genes and DNA. Here the V and J calls rest on TCRdb's processing, not on the authors' analysis. Recorded for this sample are more than 90,000 distinct CDR3 sequences; over 9.5% of them occurred a single time. The ten largest clones add up to 2% to 2.5% of the sample.

The data belong to a study of human T cells and chemical hapten exposure (dated by TCRdb to the early 2020s). Broadly, across the study: For sensitization, 2% DPC in acetone was applied to a roughly 2 cm by roughly 2 cm area of upper inner arm skin. The study tracked peripheral blood TCR repertoire changes in vivo during primary and secondary sensitization to the hapten diphenylcyclopropenone (DPC) in alopecia patients. Some 29 alopecia patients provided blood for TCR sequencing at one to four time points (pre-sensitization, 2, 6 and 24 weeks). Blood samples were taken from patients before sensitization (week 0) and then at 2, 6 and about 24 weeks after DPC sensitization. The patient cohort, mostly female, included alopecia areata with under or over 50% scalp involvement, alopecia totalis and alopecia universalis. Patch testing was performed on the upper back with Finn chambers containing 0.01% DPC, and the patch tests were scored after 6 days according to International Contact Dermatitis Research Group standards. Weekly therapeutic DPC doses were additionally applied to the scalp of patients throughout the approximately 23-week study period. Libraries were pooled for sequencing, and variation in per-sample TCR yields was attributed mainly to small differences in library volumes within the pool.

Points the paper makes about the study in general: Alopecia, a presumed autoimmune disease, was present in all patients, so the immune response of the patients might differ from that of healthy individuals. A positive correlation was found between the number of PT1 expanded TCRs and patch test score, with significance reached at thresholds 8, 16 and 32 but not 4. Expanded TCRs formed significantly more large CDR3 similarity clusters than pre-sensitization or healthy control sets, consistent with antigen-driven responses. After repeated subsampling, changes were observed in the strength of the expansion versus patch-test correlation and in the threshold at which the correlation became significant. DPC sensitization did not change the number of TCRs with a frequency above 1 in 1000, and there was no evidence of changes in global repertoire structure.

Reading the germline V gene gives CDR1 SGHTA and CDR2 FQGNSA. V and J lose 5 bases and 0 bases, and a span of 5 bases separates them. From cysteine to phenylalanine, the CDR3 is 13 amino acids long. The sequence is cut down to CDR3 DNA, 39 bases in frame from base 1. Sequenced here: whole blood, sampled in connection with sensitization to the hapten diphenylcyclopropenone (DPC). The origin of this receptor is a man aged 40-55 years with alopecia areata. Some clones in this sample may be carry-over from other donors' samples. Recombination connected TRBV7-2 to TRBJ1-5, with the D segment identity uncertain. The DNA sequence reads TGTGCCAGCAGCCCGTATAGCAATCAGCCCCAGCATTTT. Its protein is CASSPYSNQPQHF. Extended through the reference TRBV7-2 and TRBJ1-5 proteins, this CDR3 yields the full variable domain: GAGVSQSPSNKVTEKGKDVELRCDPISGHTALYWYRQSLGQGLEFLIYFQGNSAPDKSGLPSDRFSAERTGGSVSTLTIQRTQQEDSAVYLCASSPYSNQPQHFGDGTRLSIL.